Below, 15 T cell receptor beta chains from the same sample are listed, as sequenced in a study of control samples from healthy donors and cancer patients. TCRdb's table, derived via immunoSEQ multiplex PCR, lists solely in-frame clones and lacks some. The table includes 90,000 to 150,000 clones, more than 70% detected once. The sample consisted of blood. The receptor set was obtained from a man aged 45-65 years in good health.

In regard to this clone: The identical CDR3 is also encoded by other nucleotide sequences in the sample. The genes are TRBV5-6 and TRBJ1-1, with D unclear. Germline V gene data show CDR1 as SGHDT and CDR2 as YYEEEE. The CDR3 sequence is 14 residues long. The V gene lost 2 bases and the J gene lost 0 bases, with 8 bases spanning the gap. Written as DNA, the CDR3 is TGTGCCAGCAGCTTAGGTCTGATGAACACTGAAGCTTTCTTT. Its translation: CASSLGLMNTEAFF.

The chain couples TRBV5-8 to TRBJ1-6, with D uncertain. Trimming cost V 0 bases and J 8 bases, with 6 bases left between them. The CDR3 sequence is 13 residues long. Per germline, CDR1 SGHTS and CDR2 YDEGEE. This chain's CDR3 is CASSLGVYSPLHF. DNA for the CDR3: TGTGCCAGCAGCTTGGGAGTTTATTCACCCCTCCACTTT.

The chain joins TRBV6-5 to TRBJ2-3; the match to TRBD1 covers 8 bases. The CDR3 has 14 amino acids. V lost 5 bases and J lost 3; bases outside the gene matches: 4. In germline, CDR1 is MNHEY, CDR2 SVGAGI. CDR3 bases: TGTGCCAGCAGTCGGACAGGGAAGACAGATACGCAGTATTTT. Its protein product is CASSRTGKTDTQYF.

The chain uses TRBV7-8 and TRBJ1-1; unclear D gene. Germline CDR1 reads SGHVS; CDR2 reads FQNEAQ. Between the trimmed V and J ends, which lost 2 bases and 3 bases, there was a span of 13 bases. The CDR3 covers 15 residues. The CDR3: CASSLMAPEYTEAFF. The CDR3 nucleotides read TGTGCCAGCAGCTTAATGGCCCCAGAATACACTGAAGCTTTCTTT.

CDR3 nucleotide sequence: TGTGCCAGCAGCGCGCTACAGAATTCACCCCTCCACTTT. Protein product: CASSALQNSPLHF. The chain couples TRBV9 to TRBJ1-6, with D hard to call. This CDR3 has 13 residues. The ends were cut back, 3 bases at V and 7 bases at J, with 8 bases in the middle. Germline-derived CDR1 and CDR2 are SGDLS and YYNGEE.

CDR3 loop: CASSLDVGDGYTF. CDR3 bases: TGTGCCAGCAGTTTAGACGTCGGGGATGGCTACACCTTC. The chain employs TRBV12-3 or TRBV12-4 and TRBJ1-2; D gene unclear. V lost 1 base, J lost 6 bases, and 9 bases lay in between. CDR3 length: 13 residues.

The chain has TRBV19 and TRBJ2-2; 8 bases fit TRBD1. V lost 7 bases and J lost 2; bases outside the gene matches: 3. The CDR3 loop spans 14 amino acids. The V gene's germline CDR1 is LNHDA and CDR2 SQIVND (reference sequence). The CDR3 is CASNDRGNTGELFF. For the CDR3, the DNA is TGTGCCAGTAACGACAGGGGAAACACCGGGGAGCTGTTTTTT.

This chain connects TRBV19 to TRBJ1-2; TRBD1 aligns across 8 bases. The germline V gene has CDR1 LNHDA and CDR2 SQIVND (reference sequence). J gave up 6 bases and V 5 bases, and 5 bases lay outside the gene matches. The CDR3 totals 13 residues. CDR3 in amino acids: CASSDRGWDGYTF. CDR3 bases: TGTGCCAGTAGTGACAGGGGATGGGATGGCTACACCTTC. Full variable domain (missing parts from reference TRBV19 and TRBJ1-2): DGGITQSPKYLFRKEGQNVTLSCEQNLNHDAMYWYRQDPGQGLRLIYYSQIVNDFQKGDIAEGYSVSREKKESFPLTVTSAQKNPTAFYLCASSDRGWDGYTFGSGTRLTVV.

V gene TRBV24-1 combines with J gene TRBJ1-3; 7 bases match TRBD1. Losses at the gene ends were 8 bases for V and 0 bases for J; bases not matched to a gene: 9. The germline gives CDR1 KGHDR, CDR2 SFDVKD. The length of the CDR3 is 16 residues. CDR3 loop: CATTETGLYSGNTIYF. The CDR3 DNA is TGTGCCACCACTGAGACAGGGCTTTACTCTGGAAACACCATATATTTT.

In nucleotides, the CDR3 is TGTGCCAGCAGTTCGTCAGGGAGCAATCAGCCCCAGCATTTT. This encodes CASSSSGSNQPQHF. V is TRBV2 and J is TRBJ1-5; the D gene is possibly TRBD1 (5 bases). CDR1 is SNHLY, CDR2 FYNNEI, per germline. CDR3 length: 14 amino acids. The ends were cut back, 5 bases at V and 1 base at J, with 9 bases in the middle.

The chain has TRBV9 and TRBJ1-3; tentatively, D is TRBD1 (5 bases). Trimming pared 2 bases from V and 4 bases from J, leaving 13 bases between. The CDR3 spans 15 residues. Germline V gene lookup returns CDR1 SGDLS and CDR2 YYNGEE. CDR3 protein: CASSVQGLSGNTIYF. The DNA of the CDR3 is TGTGCCAGCAGCGTTCAGGGTCTCTCGGGAAACACCATATATTTT.

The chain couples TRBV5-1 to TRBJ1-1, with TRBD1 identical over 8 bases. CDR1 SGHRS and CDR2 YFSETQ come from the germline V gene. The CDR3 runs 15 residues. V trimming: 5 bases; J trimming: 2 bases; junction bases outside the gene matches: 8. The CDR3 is CASSFEGQGNTEAFF. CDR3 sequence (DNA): TGCGCCAGCAGTTTTGAAGGACAGGGTAACACTGAAGCTTTCTTT.

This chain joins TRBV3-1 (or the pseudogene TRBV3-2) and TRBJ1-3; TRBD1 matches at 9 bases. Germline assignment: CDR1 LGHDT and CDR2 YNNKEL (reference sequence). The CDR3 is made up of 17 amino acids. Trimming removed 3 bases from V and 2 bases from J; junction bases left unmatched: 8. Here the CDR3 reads CASSQAGTGPPGNTIYF. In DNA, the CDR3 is TGTGCCAGCAGCCAGGCCGGGACAGGGCCACCTGGAAACACCATATATTTT.

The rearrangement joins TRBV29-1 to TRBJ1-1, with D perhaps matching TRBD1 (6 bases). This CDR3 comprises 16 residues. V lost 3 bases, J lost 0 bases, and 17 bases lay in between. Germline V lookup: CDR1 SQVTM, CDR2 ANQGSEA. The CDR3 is CSVEPRLRGMNTEAFF. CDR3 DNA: TGCAGCGTTGAGCCGAGACTCAGGGGAATGAACACTGAAGCTTTCTTT.

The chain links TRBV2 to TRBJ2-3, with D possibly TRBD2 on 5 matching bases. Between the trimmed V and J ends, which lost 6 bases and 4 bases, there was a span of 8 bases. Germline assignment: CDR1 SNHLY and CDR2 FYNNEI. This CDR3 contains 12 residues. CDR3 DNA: TGTGCCAGCAGAATCGGGGCAGATACGCAGTATTTT. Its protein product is CASRIGADTQYF.